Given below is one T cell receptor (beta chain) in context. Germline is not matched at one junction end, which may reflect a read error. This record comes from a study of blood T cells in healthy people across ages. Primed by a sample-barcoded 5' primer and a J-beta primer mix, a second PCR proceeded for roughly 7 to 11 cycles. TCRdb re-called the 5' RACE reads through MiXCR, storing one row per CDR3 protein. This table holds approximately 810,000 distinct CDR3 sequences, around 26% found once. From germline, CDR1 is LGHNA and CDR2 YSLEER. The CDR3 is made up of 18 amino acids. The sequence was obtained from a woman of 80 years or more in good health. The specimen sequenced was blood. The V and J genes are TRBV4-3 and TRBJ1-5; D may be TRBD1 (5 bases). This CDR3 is CASGQVLGGWGSHQPQHF. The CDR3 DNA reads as TGCGCCAGCGGCCAAGTCCTGGGGGGTTGGGGTTCGCATCAGCCCCAGCATTTT.